This T cell receptor (beta chain) was documented in a study of PD-1 blockade in mismatch repair-deficient tumors. Study at large: Patients had about eleven mismatch repair-deficient cancer types and were previously treated and progressing. Study observations and caveats: Tumor-resident clones, often undetectable pretreatment in blood, expanded then contracted after pembrolizumab.

With regard to this clone: Its antigen is undetermined.

In germline, CDR1 is SNHLY, CDR2 FYNNEI. V was clipped by 5 bases and J by 2 bases, with 18 bases between them. CDR3 length equals 16 residues. Sequencing was performed with immunoSEQ multiplex PCR; in TCRdb, only in-frame clones are kept and a portion is missing. Of 120,000 or so clones listed, about 86% were seen once; the top ten hold approximately 13%. Sequencing used peripheral blood, obtained 44 weeks after starting pembrolizumab. The chain links TRBV2 to TRBJ2-5; D is unresolved. The receptor's source is an adult with mismatch repair-deficient cancer. The CDR3 region is CASSPILRLKQETQYF. CDR3 nucleotide sequence: TGTGCCAGCAGTCCTATCCTGAGACTTAAACAAGAGACCCAGTACTTC.